This entry lists 8 T cell receptor beta chains sequenced from one sample in a study of blood T cell repertoires in COVID-19. Only in-frame clones appear in the TCRdb table, and some are missing; sequencing was by immunoSEQ multiplex PCR. The sample contains 150,000 to 200,000 clones, roughly 76% of which appear only once. The sequenced material came from peripheral blood. The source is a woman aged 40 to 50 with COVID-19, enrolled during active disease.

This clone was detected once. The CDR3 spells CASRPGTSFYETQYF. CDR3 nucleotide sequence: TGTGCCAGCAGACCCGGGACTAGCTTCTATGAGACCCAGTACTTC. V usage is TRBV5-5 and J usage is TRBJ2-5, with 9 bases lining up with TRBD2. The CDR3 spans 15 residues. Germline CDR1 is SGHKS and CDR2 is YYEKEE (reference sequence). Trimming removed 5 bases from V and 5 bases from J; junction bases left unmatched: 10.

The V and J genes are TRBV6-4 and TRBJ2-2, with a possible D match to TRBD2 (6 bases). The CDR3 totals 14 residues. Germline CDR1 is MRHNA and CDR2 is SNTAGT. V was pared by 3 bases and J by 3 bases, with 8 bases between. This CDR3 is CASSEVADTGELFF. CDR3 in DNA: TGTGCCAGCAGTGAAGTAGCGGACACCGGGGAGCTGTTTTTT.

V gene TRBV20-1 combines with J gene TRBJ1-2, with no clear D. This CDR3 spans 15 amino acids. V lost 3 bases, J lost 5 bases, and 19 bases lay in between. Germline V gives CDR1 DFQATT, CDR2 SNEGSKA (reference sequence). CDR3 in amino acids: CSASTSARHKYGYTF. CDR3 nucleotide sequence: TGCAGTGCTAGTACATCTGCGAGGCACAAATATGGCTACACCTTC.

The J gene is TRBJ2-2, the V gene TRBV27, with TRBD2 identical over 8 bases. Germline trimming cut 2 bases from V and 2 bases from J; bases unmatched to any gene: 4. The germline V gene has CDR1 MNHEY and CDR2 SMNVEV (reference sequence). CDR3 length: 16 amino acids. The CDR3 spells CASSLMRGDNTGELFF. In nucleotides, the CDR3 is TGTGCCAGCAGTTTAATGCGGGGGGACAACACCGGGGAGCTGTTTTTT.

The V call is TRBV5-1, the J call TRBJ2-3; TRBD1 matches 8 bases. The CDR3 has 19 amino acids. Per the germline V gene, CDR1 is SGHRS and CDR2 is YFSETQ. The V and J ends lost 5 bases and 2 bases, in that order; junction bases with no gene match: 19. The CDR3: CASSQHSGTGLRATDTQYF. CDR3 coding DNA: TGCGCCAGCAGTCAACATTCGGGGACAGGTCTTCGGGCCACAGATACGCAGTATTTT.

The V and J genes are TRBV12-2 and TRBJ2-5; the tabulated D call, TRBD2, remains unverified against the DNA. TRBV12-2 is a recognized pseudogene. The CDR3 contains 11 residues. This chain's CDR3 is CASRPNPYGYF. The CDR3 DNA is TGTGCAAGTCGCCCCAACCCTTACGGGTACTTC.

The chain is built from TRBV2 and TRBJ2-7, with D possibly being TRBD2 (6 bases). The germline V and J ends were trimmed by 4 bases and 7 bases, with 8 bases remaining between them. CDR3 length: 11 amino acids. Germline V lookup: CDR1 SNHLY, CDR2 FYNNEI. CDR3 protein: CASSARGEQYV. In DNA form, the CDR3 reads TGTGCCAGCAGTGCTCGGGGGGAGCAGTACGTC.

The gene calls are TRBV19 and TRBJ2-2; maybe TRBD1 (6 bases). CDR1 is LNHDA, CDR2 SQIVND, per germline (reference sequence). Trimming shortened V by 3 bases and J by 6 bases, and 11 bases separated the two germline ends. The CDR3 covers 14 residues. In nucleotides, the CDR3 is TGTGCCAGTAGTATGGAAAGGACAGCCGGGGAGCTGTTTTTT. It is translated as CASSMERTAGELFF.